This TCR beta chain was captured in a study of spatial heterogeneity in lung cancer. Overall study context: Sequenced follow-up PBMC samples came a median of about two years after resection, where available.

This clonotype was detected ten times or more. Germline values: CDR1 MGHRA, CDR2 YSYEKL. The V gene end was trimmed by 0 bases and the J gene end by 14 bases; junction bases not matched to a gene: 5. The length of the CDR3 is 13 residues. The study tagged each TCR cDNA molecule with a unique molecular identifier. TCRdb re-analysed the 5' RACE reads in MiXCR, keeping a single row per CDR3 protein. The data show more than 25,000 distinct CDR3 sequences, around 6% seen once. Regarding time point: blood at routine non-recurrence follow-up after resection. The study sequenced unsorted whole RNA from tumor, nontumor lung or frozen PBMC.

The sample in question was PBMCs, obtained at follow-up. The rearrangement uses TRBV4-1 and TRBJ2-3; 10 bases line up with TRBD2. This receptor was obtained from a male donor with early-stage non-small cell lung cancer. As DNA, the CDR3 is TGCGCCAGCAGCCAAGATATTAGCGGGAGGTGGTATTTT. Translated: CASSQDISGRWYF.